The 12 T cell receptor beta chains reported below all come from one sample, sequenced in a study of T cell responses to AZD1222 COVID-19 vaccine. Clones were sequenced by immunoSEQ multiplex PCR, and TCRdb holds only the in-frame ones, with some missing. The table lists about 170,000 clones, 75% to 90% of them singletons. Here the sequenced sample was peripheral blood, taken on day 0 of AZD1222 vaccination. These receptors originate from an adult in good health.

V is TRBV28 and J is TRBJ1-6; TRBD1 agrees at 9 bases. The CDR3 runs 15 residues. Trimming cost V 4 bases and J 9 bases; bases outside gene matches: 7. CDR1 and CDR2 (germline): MDHEN, SYDVKM. DNA for the CDR3: TGTGCCAGCAGTTCCAGTGGGGACAGGGTTTCACCCCTCCACTTT. As protein: CASSSSGDRVSPLHF.

The chain links TRBV5-1 to TRBJ2-7; D remains ambiguous. Germline lookup yields CDR1 SGHRS and CDR2 YFSETQ. The V gene lost 1 base and the J gene lost 0 bases, with 14 bases spanning the gap. The CDR3 spans 16 residues. The CDR3 nucleotides are TGCGCCAGCAGCTTGATGGTTGCTGAGAGCTCCTACGAGCAGTACTTC. Encoded protein: CASSLMVAESSYEQYF.

This clone was counted a single time. V and J are TRBV14 and TRBJ1-1; D may be TRBD1 (5 bases). V shed 4 bases and J shed 0 bases, with 9 bases lying between them. Germline lookup yields CDR1 SGHDN and CDR2 FVKESK. The CDR3 totals 14 residues. This CDR3 reads CASSLTGLNTEAFF. The CDR3 region has the DNA TGTGCCAGCAGCCTTACAGGATTGAACACTGAAGCTTTCTTT.

This sequence joins TRBV6-5 and TRBJ2-1; TRBD2 matches 9 bases. The CDR3 length is 15 residues. CDR1 is MNHEY and CDR2 is SVGAGI in the germline V gene. J lost 9 bases, V lost 0 bases, and 6 bases had no gene match. The CDR3 is CASSYSASGVIEQFF. Written as DNA, the CDR3 is TGTGCCAGCAGTTACTCGGCTAGCGGGGTTATTGAGCAGTTCTTC.

The chain is built from TRBV6-6 and TRBJ2-1; D tentatively fits TRBD1 or TRBD2 (5 bases each). The V and J ends lost 6 bases and 4 bases respectively, with 16 bases between them. Germline V CDR1 and CDR2: MNHNY, SVGAGI (reference sequence). This CDR3 region has 15 residues. CDR3 sequence: CASSRRGAKYNEQFF. The CDR3 DNA reads as TGTGCCAGCAGCCGGAGAGGGGCTAAGTACAATGAGCAGTTCTTC.

The chain has TRBV6-2 or TRBV6-3 and TRBJ2-7; 9 nucleotides agree with TRBD2. Trimming took 2 bases from V and 5 from J; bases not matched to a gene: 7. Germline CDR1 reads MNHEY; CDR2 reads SVGEGT. The CDR3 has 15 amino acids. CDR3 DNA: TGTGCCAGCAGTTACGCGTCTAGCGGGGCCCACGAGCAGTACTTC. Translating it yields CASSYASSGAHEQYF.

This chain joins TRBV10-1 and TRBJ2-1, with 10 bases that match TRBD2. This CDR3 is 17 amino acids long. Germline lookup yields CDR1 WNHNN and CDR2 SYGVQD (reference sequence). Unmatched junction bases numbered 5, after V lost 3 bases and J lost 0 bases. CDR3 sequence reads: CASSDSGGSSSYNEQFF. Here the CDR3 DNA reads TGCGCCAGCAGTGATAGCGGGGGGTCCTCCTCCTACAATGAGCAGTTCTTC.

This clone was recorded once. This chain joins TRBV5-6 and TRBJ2-3; tentative D call: TRBD2 (5 bases). The CDR3 extends over 13 amino acids. V shed 3 bases and J shed 2 bases, with 7 bases lying between them. Germline values: CDR1 SGHDT, CDR2 YYEEEE. The CDR3 DNA reads as TGTGCCAGCAGCTGGGAGTCCACAGATACGCAGTATTTT. Protein product: CASSWESTDTQYF.

The V gene is TRBV19, the J gene TRBJ1-5, with D unclear. The CDR3 loop spans 15 amino acids. The germline V gene encodes CDR1 LNHDA and CDR2 SQIVND (reference sequence). V was shortened by 4 bases and J by 4 bases, with 14 bases between the two germline ends. The CDR3 coding sequence is TGTGCCAGTAGTACCCGATCCAGAAATAATCAGCCCCAGCATTTT. It translates to CASSTRSRNNQPQHF.

This chain uses TRBV5-4 with TRBJ2-3, with TRBD2 matching 10 bases. V shed 4 bases and J 0 bases; nucleotides not matched to a gene: 5. This CDR3 has 16 residues. Germline lookup yields CDR1 SGHNT and CDR2 YYREEE (reference sequence). CDR3 sequence: CASSQASGGSTDTQYF. CDR3 nucleotides: TGTGCCAGCAGCCAAGCTAGCGGGGGAAGCACAGATACGCAGTATTTT.

The rearrangement uses TRBV6-5 and TRBJ1-3; possible D gene TRBD1, 6 bases. The CDR3 has 13 amino acids. Trimming removed 8 bases at V and 4 bases at J, with 12 bases between. Germline CDR1 and CDR2: MNHEY and SVGAGI. CDR3: CASRQARGNTIYF. In nucleotides, the CDR3 is TGTGCCAGCCGACAGGCCCGGGGAAACACCATATATTTT.

V usage is TRBV28 and J usage is TRBJ1-5, with D hard to call. CDR3 length equals 14 residues. In germline, CDR1 is MDHEN, CDR2 SYDVKM. The V end was cut by 3 bases, the J end by 10 bases, with 16 bases between. The CDR3 DNA sequence: TGTGCCAGCAGTTTCCCCGGCACGAACGTTCCCCAGCATTTT. It yields the protein CASSFPGTNVPQHF.